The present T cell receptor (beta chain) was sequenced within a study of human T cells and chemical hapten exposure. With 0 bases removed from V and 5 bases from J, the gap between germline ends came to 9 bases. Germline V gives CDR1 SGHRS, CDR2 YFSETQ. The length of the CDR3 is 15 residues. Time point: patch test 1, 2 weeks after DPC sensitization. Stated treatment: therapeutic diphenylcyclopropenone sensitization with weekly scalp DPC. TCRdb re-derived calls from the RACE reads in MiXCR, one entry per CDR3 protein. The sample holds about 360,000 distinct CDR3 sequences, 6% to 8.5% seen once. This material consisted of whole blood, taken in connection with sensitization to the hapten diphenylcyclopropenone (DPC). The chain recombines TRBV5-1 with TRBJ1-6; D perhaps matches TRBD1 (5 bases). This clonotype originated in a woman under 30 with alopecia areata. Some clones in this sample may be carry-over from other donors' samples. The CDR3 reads CASSLAGLHNSPLHF. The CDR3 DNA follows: TGCGCCAGCAGCTTGGCAGGGCTTCATAATTCACCCCTCCACTTT.